This note documents a single T cell receptor (beta chain) sequence. This sample was included in a study of Ad26.COV2.S vaccination and SARS-CoV-2 variants. Study-level background: Trial arm assignment for the donor was COV1001 Ad26.COV2.S.

Treatment specified: roughly 19 received Ad26.COV2.S at low or high dose, single or two shots; about 5 received placebo; per-sample allocation not given. Sampling happened 63 days after the first vaccine or placebo injection. V was pared by 4 bases and J by 5 bases, with 22 bases between. Germline CDR1 and CDR2: SGHRS and YFSETQ. This CDR3 region has 16 residues. Data came from immunoSEQ multiplex PCR; TCRdb stores just in-frame clones and leaves some out. Among more than 300,000 clones listed, approximately 90% were seen once. This specimen consisted of peripheral blood, obtained in a trial of Ad26.COV2.S vaccine versus placebo. This chain uses TRBV5-1 with TRBJ2-7, with D unclear. This TCR derives from a person aged 18 to 59 who received the Ad26.COV2.S COVID-19 vaccine or a placebo. The CDR3 DNA reads TGCGCCAGCAGCCCTTCTCCTAACCGAGCGAGTCACGAGCAGTACTTC. It codes for CASSPSPNRASHEQYF.